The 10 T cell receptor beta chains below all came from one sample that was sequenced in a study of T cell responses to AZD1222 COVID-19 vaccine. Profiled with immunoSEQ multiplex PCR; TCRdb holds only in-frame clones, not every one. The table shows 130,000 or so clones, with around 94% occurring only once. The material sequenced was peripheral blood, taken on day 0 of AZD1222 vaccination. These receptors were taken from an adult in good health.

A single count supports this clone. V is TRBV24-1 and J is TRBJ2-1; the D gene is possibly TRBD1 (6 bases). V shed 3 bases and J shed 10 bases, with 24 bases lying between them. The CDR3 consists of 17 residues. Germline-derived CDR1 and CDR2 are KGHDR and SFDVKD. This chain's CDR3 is CATSDVPGQVGSGEQFF. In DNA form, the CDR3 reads TGTGCCACCAGTGATGTGCCGGGACAAGTGGGGAGTGGGGAGCAGTTCTTC.

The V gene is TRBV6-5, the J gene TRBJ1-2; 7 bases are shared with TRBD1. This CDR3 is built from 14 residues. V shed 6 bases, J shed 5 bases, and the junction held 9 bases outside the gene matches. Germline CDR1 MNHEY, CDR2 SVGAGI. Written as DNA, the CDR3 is TGTGCCAGCAGGTCGACAGGGCTCATTTATGGCTACACCTTC. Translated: CASRSTGLIYGYTF.

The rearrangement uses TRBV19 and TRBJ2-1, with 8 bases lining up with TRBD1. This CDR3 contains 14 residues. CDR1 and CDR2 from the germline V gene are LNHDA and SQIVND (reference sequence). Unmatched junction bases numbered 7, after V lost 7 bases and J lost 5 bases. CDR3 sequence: CASNPTGADNEQFF. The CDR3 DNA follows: TGTGCCAGTAACCCGACAGGGGCTGACAATGAGCAGTTCTTC.

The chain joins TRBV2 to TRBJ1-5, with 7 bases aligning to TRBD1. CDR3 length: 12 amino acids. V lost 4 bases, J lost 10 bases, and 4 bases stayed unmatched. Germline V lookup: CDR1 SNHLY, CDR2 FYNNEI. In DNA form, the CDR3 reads TGTGCCAGCAGTGGACAGGGTCCTCCCCAGCATTTT. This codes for CASSGQGPPQHF.

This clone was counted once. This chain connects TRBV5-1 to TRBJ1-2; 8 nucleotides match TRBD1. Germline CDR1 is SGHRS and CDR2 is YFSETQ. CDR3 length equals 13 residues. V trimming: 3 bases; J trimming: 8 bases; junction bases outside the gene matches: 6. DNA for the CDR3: TGCGCCAGCAGCTCAATGGACAGGGAGGGCTACACCTTC. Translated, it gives CASSSMDREGYTF.

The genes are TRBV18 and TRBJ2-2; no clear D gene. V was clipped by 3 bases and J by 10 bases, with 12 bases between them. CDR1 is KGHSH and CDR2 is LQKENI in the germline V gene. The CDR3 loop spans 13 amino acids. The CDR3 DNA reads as TGTGCCAGCTCACCCCTCGCATTAGAGGAGCTGTTTTTT. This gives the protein CASSPLALEELFF.

The CDR3 bases are TGTGCCAGCAGTGAGAGGCCCCTTTCCCTGCAGGATAACTATGGCTACACCTTC. Translated: CASSERPLSLQDNYGYTF. The chain is built from TRBV2 and TRBJ1-2; no reliable D call. The V gene's germline CDR1 is SNHLY and CDR2 FYNNEI. The germline V and J ends were trimmed by 3 bases and 1 base, with 21 bases remaining between them. This CDR3 comprises 18 residues.

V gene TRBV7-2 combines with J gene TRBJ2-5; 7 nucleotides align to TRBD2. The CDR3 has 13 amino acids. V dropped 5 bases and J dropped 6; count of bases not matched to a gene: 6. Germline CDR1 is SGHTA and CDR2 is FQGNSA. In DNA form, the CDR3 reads TGTGCCAGCAGCCCCAGCGGGATGCAGACCCAGTACTTC. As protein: CASSPSGMQTQYF.

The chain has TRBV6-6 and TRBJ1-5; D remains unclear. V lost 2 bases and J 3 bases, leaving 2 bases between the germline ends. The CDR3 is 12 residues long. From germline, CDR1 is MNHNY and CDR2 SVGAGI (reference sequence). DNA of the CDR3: TGTGCCAGCAGTTACGACAATCAGCCCCAGCATTTT. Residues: CASSYDNQPQHF.

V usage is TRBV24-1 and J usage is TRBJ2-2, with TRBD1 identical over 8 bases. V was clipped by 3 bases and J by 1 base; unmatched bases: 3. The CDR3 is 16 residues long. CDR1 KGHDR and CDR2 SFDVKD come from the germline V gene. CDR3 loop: CATSDVGQGNTGELFF. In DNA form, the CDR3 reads TGTGCCACCAGTGATGTTGGACAGGGGAACACCGGGGAGCTGTTTTTT.